The following is a T cell receptor (beta chain) sequence with its context. This sample was taken from a study of T cell changes during pregnancy in multiple sclerosis. TCRdb's table, derived via immunoSEQ multiplex PCR, lists solely in-frame clones and lacks some. Among 37,000 or so clones listed, roughly 85% were seen once. This receptor was obtained from a female donor with multiple sclerosis, enrolled in a pregnancy study. Sequencing used CD4+ T cells from peripheral blood mononuclear cells, obtained before pregnancy.

The CDR3: CASSPSGIYNEQFF. The CDR3 nucleotides are TGTGCCAGCTCACCTAGCGGGATTTACAATGAGCAGTTCTTC. The chain uses TRBV18 and TRBJ2-1; 8 positions match TRBD2. V lost 3 bases to trimming and J lost 4 bases; unmatched junction nucleotides: 2. This CDR3 spans 14 amino acids. Germline V gene data show CDR1 as KGHSH and CDR2 as LQKENI. Complete variable domain (other parts from reference TRBV18 and TRBJ2-1): NAGVMQNPRHLVRRRGQEARLRCSPMKGHSHVYWYRQLPEEGLKFMVYLQKENIIDESGMPKERFSAEFPKEGPSILRIQQVVRGDSAAYFCASSPSGIYNEQFFGPGTRLTVL.